Described below is a single T cell receptor (beta chain) sequence and its context. The antigen remains unidentified. The entry originates in a study of regulatory T cells in long-lasting Graves disease. Arm-PCR of CDR3 regions with iRepertoire HTBI primers generated TCR beta libraries. TCRdb reprocessed the multiplex PCR reads via MiXCR and lists one record per CDR3 protein. Of under 300,000 distinct CDR3 sequences listed, around 19% are singletons. Time point indicated: newly diagnosed GD, antithyroid drugs for less than 3 months. Construction of the TCR library relied on RNA isolated from PBMCs. Study observations and caveats: The number of shared public clonotypes was higher in persistent patients (about 2,700) than new patients (966).

These data were also filed under a second study, of T cells in Graves' hyperthyroidism and ophthalmopathy. That investigation notes: Disease duration under 2 months; hyperthyroidism patients were aged 18 to 65.

The sequencing here drew on peripheral blood mononuclear cells (PBMCs), taken at new diagnosis, from a patient treated with antithyroid drugs. This clonotype was sampled from a woman in her 30s with Graves disease.

This chain's CDR3 is CASSFSLSGQGMRGNQPQHF. CDR3 DNA: TGTGCCAGCAGTTTTTCCCTTTCCGGACAGGGGATGCGAGGCAATCAGCCCCAGCATTTT. This chain joins TRBV28 and TRBJ1-5, with TRBD1 identical over 9 bases. The CDR3 has 20 residues. After removal of 3 bases from V and 2 bases from J, the junction contained 17 bases not matched to a gene. Germline CDR1 is MDHEN and CDR2 is SYDVKM.